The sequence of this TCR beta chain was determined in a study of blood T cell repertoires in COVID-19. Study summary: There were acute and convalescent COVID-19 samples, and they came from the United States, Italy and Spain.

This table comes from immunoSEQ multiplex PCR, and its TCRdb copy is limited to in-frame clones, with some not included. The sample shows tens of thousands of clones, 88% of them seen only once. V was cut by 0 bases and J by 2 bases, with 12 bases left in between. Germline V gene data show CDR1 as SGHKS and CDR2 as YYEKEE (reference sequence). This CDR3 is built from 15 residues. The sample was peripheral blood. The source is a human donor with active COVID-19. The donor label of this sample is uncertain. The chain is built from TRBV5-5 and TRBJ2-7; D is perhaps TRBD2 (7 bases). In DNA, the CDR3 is TGTGCCAGCAGCTTGGTTAGGGGGGGGACCTACGAGCAGTACTTC. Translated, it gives CASSLVRGGTYEQYF.